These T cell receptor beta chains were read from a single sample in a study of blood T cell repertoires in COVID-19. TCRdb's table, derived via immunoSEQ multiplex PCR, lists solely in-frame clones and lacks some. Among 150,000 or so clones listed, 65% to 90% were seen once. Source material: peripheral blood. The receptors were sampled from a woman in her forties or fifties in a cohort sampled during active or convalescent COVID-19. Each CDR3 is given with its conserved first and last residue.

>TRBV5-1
CASSRDGTFAVGGYTF
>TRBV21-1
CASVTGGSGTEAFF
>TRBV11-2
CASRAGTAYGYTF
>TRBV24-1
CATSGPSGRNEQFF
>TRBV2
CASSEALGGLETQYF
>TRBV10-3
CASEGGESADTQYF
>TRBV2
CASSRQEDQPQHF
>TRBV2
CARLREWGYTF
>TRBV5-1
CASGFSGANYGYTF
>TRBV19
CASSPGGGYINQPQHF
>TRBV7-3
CASGFLHEQYF
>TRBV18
CASSPSIAGGPNEQFF
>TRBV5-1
CASSLANREQDEAFF
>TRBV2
CASSAGGGGTDTQYF
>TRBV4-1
CASSQVPGEAKNIQYF
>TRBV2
CASSPRDGGKQFF
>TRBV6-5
CASKEGGGSLYEQYF
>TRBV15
CATSRGQDYGYTF
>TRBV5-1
CASSSTLDVGLRGGYTF
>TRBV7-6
CASSLRTGGTYVTQYF
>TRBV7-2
CASSLQESSTDTQYF
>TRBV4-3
CASSQDRRGDDTQYF
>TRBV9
CASSVAPDRAGNTIYF
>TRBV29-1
CSVEQGVYGYTF
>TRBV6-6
CASSYLSGGEGDTQYF
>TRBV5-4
CASSSQGAETQYF
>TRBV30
CAWSVRGRGYTF
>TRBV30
CAWSLPPGGVGDTQYF
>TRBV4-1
CASSQDFQGPNQPQHF
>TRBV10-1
CASSPTGVGSTEAFF
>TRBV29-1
CSGIGGQGVYEQYF
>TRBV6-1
CASSEDSNTDTQYF
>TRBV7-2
CASSLGLSSYNEQFF
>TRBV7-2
CASSKREGNQPQHF
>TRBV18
CASSPQGQDFSGNTIYF
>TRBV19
CASRRGMNYGYTF
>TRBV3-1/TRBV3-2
CASSQASGSSYEQYF
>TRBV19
CASLPAGGSGANVLTF
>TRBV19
CASSPGQGAYGYTF
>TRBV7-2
CASSPGTGLYNEQFF
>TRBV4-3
CASSQVTSGGAYEQYF
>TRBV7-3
CASSPTGSRNTEAFF
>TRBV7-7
CASSFSGTGELFF
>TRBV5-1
CASSLGLEPYEQYF
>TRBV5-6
CASSSAGRHIQYF
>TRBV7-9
CASSLGDRGLQETQYF
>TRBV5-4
CASSLGGGAMNTEAFF
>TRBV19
CASTRTGGDYEQYF
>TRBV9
CASSVRRRGAGELFF
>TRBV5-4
CASSLNTGKYGYTF
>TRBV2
CASGWTGHNYGYTF
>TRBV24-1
CATSPGTGGSGGYTF
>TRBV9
CASSVDPQRTDSYEQYF
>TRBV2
CASSSESNTGELFF
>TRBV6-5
CASSYDGGGAPYEQYF
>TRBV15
CATSNLDRGDQPQHF